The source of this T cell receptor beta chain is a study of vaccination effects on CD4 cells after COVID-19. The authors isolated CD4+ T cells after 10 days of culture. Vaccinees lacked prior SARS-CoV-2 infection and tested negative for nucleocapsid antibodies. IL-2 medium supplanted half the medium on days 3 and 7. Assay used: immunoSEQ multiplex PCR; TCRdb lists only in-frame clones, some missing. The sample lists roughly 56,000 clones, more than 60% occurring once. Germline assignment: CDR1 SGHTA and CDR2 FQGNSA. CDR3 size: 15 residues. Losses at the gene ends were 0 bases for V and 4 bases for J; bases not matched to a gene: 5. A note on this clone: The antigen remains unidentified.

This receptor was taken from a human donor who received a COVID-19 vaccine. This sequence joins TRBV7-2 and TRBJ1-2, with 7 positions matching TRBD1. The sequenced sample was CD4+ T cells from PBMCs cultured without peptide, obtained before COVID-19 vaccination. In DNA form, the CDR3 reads TGTGCCAGCAGCTTAGCAACGACAGGGCCCTATGGCTACACCTTC. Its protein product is CASSLATTGPYGYTF.